These 3 T cell receptor beta chains came from one sample sequenced in a study of T cell responses to AZD1222 COVID-19 vaccine. Repertoires were generated with immunoSEQ multiplex PCR, while TCRdb's copy carries only in-frame clones and drops some. This table holds some 140,000 clones, about 94% found once. Sample: peripheral blood, taken on day 0 of AZD1222 vaccination. All receptors come from an adult in good health.

The chain couples TRBV6-1 to TRBJ2-1; TRBD1 is a possible D gene (6 bases). From germline, CDR1 is MNHNS and CDR2 SASEGT. This CDR3 comprises 15 residues. The V and J ends lost 0 bases and 4 bases respectively, with 10 bases between them. CDR3 sequence: CASSEAQGTYNEQFF. CDR3 nucleotide sequence: TGTGCCAGCAGTGAAGCGCAAGGGACATACAATGAGCAGTTCTTC.

The genes are TRBV27 and TRBJ1-5, with D possibly TRBD1 on 6 matching bases. The V gene lost 5 bases and the J gene lost 2 bases, with 13 bases spanning the gap. This CDR3 has 15 amino acids. From germline, CDR1 is MNHEY and CDR2 SMNVEV (reference sequence). The CDR3 DNA is TGTGCCAGCAGTGGGGGGCCATGGGGCAATCAGCCCCAGCATTTT. It yields the protein CASSGGPWGNQPQHF.

The V gene is TRBV11-2, the J gene TRBJ2-5, with D possibly being TRBD1 (5 bases). With 0 bases removed from V and 4 bases from J, the gap between germline ends came to 12 bases. The length of the CDR3 is 15 residues. Germline-derived CDR1 and CDR2 are SGHAT and FQNNGV. The CDR3 bases are TGTGCCAGCAGCTTAGAAAAGGGGTGGGGAGAGACCCAGTACTTC. This encodes CASSLEKGWGETQYF.